This entry describes one T cell receptor beta chain. Per the authors' pipeline: Amplified reference gene primers provided the basis for estimating nucleated cell counts. Clones were sequenced by immunoSEQ multiplex PCR, and TCRdb holds only the in-frame ones, with some missing. V, J and clone size reflect that table, while D and trimming were determined from the DNA. The table has over 200,000 clones, roughly 84% seen once. Germline V gives CDR1 LGHNA, CDR2 YSLEER. With V trimmed by 4 bases and J by 4 bases, 3 bases remained unmatched. The CDR3 loop spans 13 amino acids. The data originate from a study of blood T cell repertoires in COVID-19. Looking at the study overall: Samples came from the United States, Italy and Spain, spanning acute and convalescent COVID-19. Sources were T cells, B-cell-depleted T cells, or PBMCs; the material itself was cDNA or gDNA.

The chain uses TRBV4-3 and TRBJ2-7; 8 bases agree with TRBD1. The TCR comes from a woman aged 80 or older with active or convalescent COVID-19. Sequencing was performed on peripheral blood. CDR3 loop: CASSLTGGYEQYF. DNA for the CDR3: TGCGCCAGCAGCCTTACAGGGGGTTACGAGCAGTACTTC.